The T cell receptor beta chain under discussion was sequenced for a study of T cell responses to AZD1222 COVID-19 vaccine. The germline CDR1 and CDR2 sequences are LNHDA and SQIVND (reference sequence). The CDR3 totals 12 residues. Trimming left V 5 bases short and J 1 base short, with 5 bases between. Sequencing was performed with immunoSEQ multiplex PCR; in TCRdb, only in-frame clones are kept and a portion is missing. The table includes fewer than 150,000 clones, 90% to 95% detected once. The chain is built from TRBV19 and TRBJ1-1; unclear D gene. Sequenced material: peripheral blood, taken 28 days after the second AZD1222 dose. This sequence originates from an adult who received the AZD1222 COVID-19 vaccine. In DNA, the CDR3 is TGTGCCAGTAGTGCAGGGAACACTGAAGCTTTCTTT. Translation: CASSAGNTEAFF.